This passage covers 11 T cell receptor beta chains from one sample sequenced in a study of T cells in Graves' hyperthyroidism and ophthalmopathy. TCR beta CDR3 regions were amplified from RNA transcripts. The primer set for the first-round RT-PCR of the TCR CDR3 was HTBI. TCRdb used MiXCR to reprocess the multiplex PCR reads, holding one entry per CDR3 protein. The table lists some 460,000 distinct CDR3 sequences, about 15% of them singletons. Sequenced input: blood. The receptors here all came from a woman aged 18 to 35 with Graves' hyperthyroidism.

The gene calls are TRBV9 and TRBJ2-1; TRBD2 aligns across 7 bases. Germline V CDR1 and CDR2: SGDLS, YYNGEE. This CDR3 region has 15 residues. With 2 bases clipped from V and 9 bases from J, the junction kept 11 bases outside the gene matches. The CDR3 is CASSVTAGALSEQFF. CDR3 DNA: TGTGCCAGCAGCGTGACCGCGGGAGCTCTCTCTGAGCAGTTCTTC.

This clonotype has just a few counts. The chain's CDR3 is CASSHGGLTNTEAFF. CDR3 nucleotide sequence: TGCGCCAGCAGCCATGGGGGACTCACGAACACTGAAGCTTTCTTT. The chain has TRBV4-1 and TRBJ1-1, with TRBD1 as a possible D gene (5 bases). Germline-derived CDR1 and CDR2 are MGHRA and YSYEKL. The CDR3 is 15 residues long. Trimming stripped 3 bases from V and 1 base from J, with 12 bases between.

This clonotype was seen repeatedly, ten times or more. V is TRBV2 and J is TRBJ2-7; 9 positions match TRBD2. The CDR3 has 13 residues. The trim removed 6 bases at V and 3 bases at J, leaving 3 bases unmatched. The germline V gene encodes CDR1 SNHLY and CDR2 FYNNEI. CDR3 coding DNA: TGTGCCAGCAGACTAGCGGGTGACTACGAGCAGTACTTC. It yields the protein CASRLAGDYEQYF. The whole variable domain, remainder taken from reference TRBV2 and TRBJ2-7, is EPEVTQTPSHQVTQMGQEVILRCVPISNHLYFYWYRQILGQKVEFLVSFYNNEISEKSEIFDDQFSVERPDGSNFTLKIRSTKLEDSAMYFCASRLAGDYEQYFGPGTRLTVT.

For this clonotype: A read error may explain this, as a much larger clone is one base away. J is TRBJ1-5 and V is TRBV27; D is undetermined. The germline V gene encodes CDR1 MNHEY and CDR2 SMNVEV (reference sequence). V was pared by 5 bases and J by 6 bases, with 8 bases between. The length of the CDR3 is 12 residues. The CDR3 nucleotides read TGTGCCAGCAGTGACGGTCGTCAGCCCCAGCATTTT. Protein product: CASSDGRQPQHF.

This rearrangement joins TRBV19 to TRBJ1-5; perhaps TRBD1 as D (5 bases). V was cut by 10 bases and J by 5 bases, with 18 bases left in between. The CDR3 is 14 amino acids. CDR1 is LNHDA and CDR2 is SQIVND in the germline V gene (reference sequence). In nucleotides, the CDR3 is TGTGCCACCGATGCACGGGGGGAATATCAGCCCCAGCATTTT. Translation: CATDARGEYQPQHF.

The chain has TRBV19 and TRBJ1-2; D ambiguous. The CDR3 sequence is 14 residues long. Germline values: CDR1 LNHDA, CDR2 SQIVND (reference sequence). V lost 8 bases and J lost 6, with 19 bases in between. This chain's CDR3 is CASGPGELVHGYTF. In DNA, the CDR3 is TGTGCCAGTGGTCCTGGGGAGTTGGTTCATGGCTACACCTTC.

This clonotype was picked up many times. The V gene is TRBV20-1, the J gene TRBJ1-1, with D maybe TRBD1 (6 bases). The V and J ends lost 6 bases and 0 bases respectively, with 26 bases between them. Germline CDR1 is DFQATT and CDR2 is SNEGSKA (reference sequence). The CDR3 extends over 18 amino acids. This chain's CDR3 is CSAPISGTLRAMNTEAFF. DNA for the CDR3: TGCAGTGCCCCTATCTCCGGGACACTGAGGGCGATGAACACTGAAGCTTTCTTT.

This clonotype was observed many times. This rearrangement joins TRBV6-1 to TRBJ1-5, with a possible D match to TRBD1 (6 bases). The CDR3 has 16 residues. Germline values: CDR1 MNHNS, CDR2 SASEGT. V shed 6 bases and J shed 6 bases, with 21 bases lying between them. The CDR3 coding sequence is TGTGCCAGCAGCCAAAGGGACACCTACGACGGTCAGCCCCAGCATTTT. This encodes CASSQRDTYDGQPQHF.

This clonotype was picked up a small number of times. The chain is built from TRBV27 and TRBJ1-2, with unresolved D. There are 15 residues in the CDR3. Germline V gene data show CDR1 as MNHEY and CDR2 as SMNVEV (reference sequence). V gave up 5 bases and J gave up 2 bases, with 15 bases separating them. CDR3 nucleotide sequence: TGTGCCAGCAGTCCCCGAAAGGGTAAAAACTATGGCTACACCTTC. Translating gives CASSPRKGKNYGYTF.

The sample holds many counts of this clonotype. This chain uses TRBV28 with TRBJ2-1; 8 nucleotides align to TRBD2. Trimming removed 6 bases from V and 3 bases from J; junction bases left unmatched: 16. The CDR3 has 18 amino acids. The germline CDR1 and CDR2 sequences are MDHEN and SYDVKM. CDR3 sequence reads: CASSEQTRRLASYNEQFF. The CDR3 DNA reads TGTGCCAGCAGCGAACAAACAAGACGACTAGCGAGCTACAATGAGCAGTTCTTC.

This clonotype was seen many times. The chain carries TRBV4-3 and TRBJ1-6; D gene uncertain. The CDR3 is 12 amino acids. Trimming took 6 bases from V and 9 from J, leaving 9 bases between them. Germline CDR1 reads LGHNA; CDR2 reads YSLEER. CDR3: CASSLGSSPLHF. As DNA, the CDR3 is TGCGCCAGCAGTCTAGGGAGTTCACCCCTCCACTTT.